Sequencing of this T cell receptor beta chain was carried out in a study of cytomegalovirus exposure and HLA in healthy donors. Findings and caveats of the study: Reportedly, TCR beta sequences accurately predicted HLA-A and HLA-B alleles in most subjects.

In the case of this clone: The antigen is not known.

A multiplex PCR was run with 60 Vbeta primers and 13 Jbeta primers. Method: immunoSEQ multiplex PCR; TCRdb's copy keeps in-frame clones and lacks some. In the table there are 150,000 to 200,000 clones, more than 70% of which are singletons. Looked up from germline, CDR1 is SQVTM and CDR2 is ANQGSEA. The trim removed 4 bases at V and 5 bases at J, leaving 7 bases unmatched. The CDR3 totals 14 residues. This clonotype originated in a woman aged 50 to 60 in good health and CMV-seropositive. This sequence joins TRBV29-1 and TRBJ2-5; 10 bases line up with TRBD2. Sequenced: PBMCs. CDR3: CSVGVAGGRETQYF. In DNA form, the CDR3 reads TGCAGCGTTGGAGTAGCGGGAGGACGGGAGACCCAGTACTTC.